This T cell receptor (beta chain) stems from a study of T-cell memory formation after mild COVID-19. Study-wide context: Largely donor-specific TCR clusters were found.

MiXCR, run by TCRdb on the 5' RACE reads, gives a single entry per CDR3 protein. Among some 340,000 distinct CDR3 sequences, roughly 13% were seen once, and the ten largest hold about 22%. This clonotype was seen many times. The target antigen is unknown. Study-wide results and limits: Memory from before infection featured some responding clones, which suggests cross-reactive memory joined.

Germline assignment: CDR1 SGHRS and CDR2 YFSETQ. The CDR3 has 15 residues. V lost 4 bases, J lost 3 bases, and 9 bases stayed unmatched. The specimen was PBMCs or a T cell subset sorted from them (not recorded which). The chain couples TRBV5-1 to TRBJ2-7; 8 nucleotides match TRBD1. The clonotype originates from a young man who had mild COVID-19 (a few samples of this study predate the infection). Cell type and time point are not known. The DNA of the CDR3 is TGCGCCAGCAGCCCCGGACAGGGTGGTATCTACGAGCAGTACTTC. It encodes CASSPGQGGIYEQYF.